The clone carrying this T cell receptor beta chain was found once. The sample originates from a study of blood T cell repertoires in COVID-19. Per the germline V gene, CDR1 is LGHDT and CDR2 is YNNKEL (reference sequence). V was cut by 6 bases and J by 4 bases, with 10 bases left in between. There are 13 residues in the CDR3. TCRdb's copy holds only in-frame clones and misses some; the assay was immunoSEQ multiplex PCR. The data show some 140,000 clones, under 85% seen once. The source is a man aged 25-40 years who had recovered from COVID-19. The rearrangement uses TRBV3-1 (or the pseudogene TRBV3-2) and TRBJ1-5, with TRBD1 as a possible D gene (6 bases). The sequenced sample was PBMCs or T cells enriched from blood (not recorded which). CDR3 loop: CASSQRGNQPQHF. The CDR3 nucleotides are TGTGCCAGCAGTCAGAGGGGGAATCAGCCCCAGCATTTT.